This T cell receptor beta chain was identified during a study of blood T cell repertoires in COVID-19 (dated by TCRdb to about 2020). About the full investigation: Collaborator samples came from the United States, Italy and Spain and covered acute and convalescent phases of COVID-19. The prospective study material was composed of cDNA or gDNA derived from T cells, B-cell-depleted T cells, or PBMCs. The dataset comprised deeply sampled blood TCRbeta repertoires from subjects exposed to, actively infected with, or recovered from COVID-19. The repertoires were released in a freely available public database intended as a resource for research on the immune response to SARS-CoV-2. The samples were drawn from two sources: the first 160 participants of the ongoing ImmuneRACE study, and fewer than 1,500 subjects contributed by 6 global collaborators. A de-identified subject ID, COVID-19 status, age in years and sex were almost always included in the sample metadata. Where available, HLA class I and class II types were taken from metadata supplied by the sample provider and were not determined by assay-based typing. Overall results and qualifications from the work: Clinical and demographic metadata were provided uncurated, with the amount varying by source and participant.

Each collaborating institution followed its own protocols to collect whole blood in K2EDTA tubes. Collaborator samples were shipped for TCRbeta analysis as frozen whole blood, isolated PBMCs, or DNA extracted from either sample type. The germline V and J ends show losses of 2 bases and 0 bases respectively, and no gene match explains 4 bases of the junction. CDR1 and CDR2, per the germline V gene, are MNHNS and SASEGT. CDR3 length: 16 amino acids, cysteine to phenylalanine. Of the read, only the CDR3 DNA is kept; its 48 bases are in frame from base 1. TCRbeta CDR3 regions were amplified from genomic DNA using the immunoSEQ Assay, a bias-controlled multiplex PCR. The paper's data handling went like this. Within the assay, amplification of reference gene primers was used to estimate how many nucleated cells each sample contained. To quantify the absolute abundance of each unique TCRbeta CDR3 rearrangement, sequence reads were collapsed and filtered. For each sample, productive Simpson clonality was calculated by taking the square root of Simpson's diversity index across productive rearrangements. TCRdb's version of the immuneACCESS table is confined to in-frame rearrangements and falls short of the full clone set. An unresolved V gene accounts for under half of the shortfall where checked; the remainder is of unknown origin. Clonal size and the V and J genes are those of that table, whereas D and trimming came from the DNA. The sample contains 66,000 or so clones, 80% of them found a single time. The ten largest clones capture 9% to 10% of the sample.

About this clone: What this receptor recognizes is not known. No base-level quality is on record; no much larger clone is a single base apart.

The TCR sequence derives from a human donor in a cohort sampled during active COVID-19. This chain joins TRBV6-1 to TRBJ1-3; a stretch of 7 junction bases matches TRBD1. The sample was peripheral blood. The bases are TGTGCCAGCAGTGAACGAACAGGGGCCTCTGGAAACACCATATATTTT. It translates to CASSERTGASGNTIYF.